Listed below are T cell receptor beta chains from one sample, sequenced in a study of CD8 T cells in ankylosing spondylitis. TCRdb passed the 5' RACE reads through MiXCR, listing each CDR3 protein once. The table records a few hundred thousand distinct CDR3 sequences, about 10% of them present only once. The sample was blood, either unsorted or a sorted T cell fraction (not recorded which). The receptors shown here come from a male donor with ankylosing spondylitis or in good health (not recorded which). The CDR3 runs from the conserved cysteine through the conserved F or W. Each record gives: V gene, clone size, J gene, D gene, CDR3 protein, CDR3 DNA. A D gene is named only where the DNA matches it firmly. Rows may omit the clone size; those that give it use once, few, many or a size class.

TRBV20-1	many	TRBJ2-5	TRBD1	CSARRQGVLETQYF	TGCAGTGCTAGGAGGCAGGGGGTACTTGAGACCCAGTACTTC
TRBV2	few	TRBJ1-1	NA	CASSESGLWNTEAFF	TGTGCCAGCAGTGAATCGGGGCTCTGGAACACTGAAGCTTTCTTT
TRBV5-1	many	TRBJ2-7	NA	CASSDVGGLGEQYF	TGCGCCAGCAGCGATGTCGGGGGTTTGGGCGAGCAGTACTTC
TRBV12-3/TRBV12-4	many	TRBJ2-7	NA	CASSLRGGYEQYF	TGTGCCAGCAGTTTACGAGGGGGCTACGAGCAGTACTTC
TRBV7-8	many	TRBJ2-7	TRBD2	CASSLGASGAYEQYF	TGTGCCAGCAGCTTAGGCGCTAGCGGGGCGTACGAGCAGTACTTC
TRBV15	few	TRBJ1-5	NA	CATSREGRGLGPQHF	TGTGCCACCAGCAGAGAAGGGAGGGGGTTAGGGCCCCAGCATTTT
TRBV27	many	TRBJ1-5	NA	CASSSSINQPQHF	TGTGCCAGCAGTTCCTCTATTAATCAGCCCCAGCATTTT
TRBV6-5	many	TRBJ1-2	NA	CASSYSKPANYGYTF	TGTGCCAGCAGTTACTCGAAACCAGCTAACTATGGCTACACCTTC
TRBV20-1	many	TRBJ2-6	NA	CRAQGSNVLTF	TGCAGAGCACAGGGTTCCAACGTCCTGACTTTC
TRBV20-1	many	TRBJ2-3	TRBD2	CSATSGLAGGKSTDTQYF	TGCAGTGCTACTTCGGGACTAGCGGGGGGGAAAAGCACAGATACGCAGTATTTT
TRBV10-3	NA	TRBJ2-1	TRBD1	CAISSRQGEYNEQFF	TGTGCCATCAGTTCGCGACAGGGAGAATACAATGAGCAGTTCTTC
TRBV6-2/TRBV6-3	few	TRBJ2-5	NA	CASGLDFIQETQYF	TGTGCCAGCGGGCTGGACTTTATCCAAGAGACCCAGTACTTC
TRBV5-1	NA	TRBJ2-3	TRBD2	CASSLYTGGITDTQYF	TGCGCCAGCAGCTTGTACACGGGAGGAATCACAGATACGCAGTATTTT
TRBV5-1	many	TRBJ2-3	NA	CASSSTTGSTDTQYF	TGCGCCAGCAGCTCAACGACAGGTAGCACAGATACGCAGTATTTT
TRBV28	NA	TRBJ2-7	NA	CASSFHGSRTYEQYF	TGTGCCAGCAGTTTTCATGGTTCGAGAACCTACGAGCAGTACTTC
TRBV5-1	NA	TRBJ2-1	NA	CASSLGSSLGEQFF	TGCGCCAGCAGCTTGGGCAGCTCCTTGGGGGAGCAGTTCTTC
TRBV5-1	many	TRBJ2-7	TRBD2	CASSWTSGEVYEQYF	TGCGCCAGCAGTTGGACTAGCGGGGAGGTCTACGAGCAGTACTTC
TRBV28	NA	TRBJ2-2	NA	CASSDSGTGELFF	TGTGCCAGCAGTGATAGCGGCACCGGGGAGCTGTTTTTT
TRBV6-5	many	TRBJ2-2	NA	CASSYVSRTGELFF	TGTGCCAGCAGTTACGTATCGAGAACCGGGGAGCTGTTTTTT
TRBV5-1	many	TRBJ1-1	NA	CASGDGSQSNTEAFF	TGCGCCAGCGGTGACGGCAGCCAAAGTAACACTGAAGCTTTCTTT
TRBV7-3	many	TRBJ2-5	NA	CASSSISSGTQYF	TGTGCCAGCAGCTCTATCTCATCGGGGACCCAGTACTTC
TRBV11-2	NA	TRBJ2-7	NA	CASSFVGDSYEQYF	TGTGCCAGCAGCTTTGTAGGGGACTCCTACGAGCAGTACTTC